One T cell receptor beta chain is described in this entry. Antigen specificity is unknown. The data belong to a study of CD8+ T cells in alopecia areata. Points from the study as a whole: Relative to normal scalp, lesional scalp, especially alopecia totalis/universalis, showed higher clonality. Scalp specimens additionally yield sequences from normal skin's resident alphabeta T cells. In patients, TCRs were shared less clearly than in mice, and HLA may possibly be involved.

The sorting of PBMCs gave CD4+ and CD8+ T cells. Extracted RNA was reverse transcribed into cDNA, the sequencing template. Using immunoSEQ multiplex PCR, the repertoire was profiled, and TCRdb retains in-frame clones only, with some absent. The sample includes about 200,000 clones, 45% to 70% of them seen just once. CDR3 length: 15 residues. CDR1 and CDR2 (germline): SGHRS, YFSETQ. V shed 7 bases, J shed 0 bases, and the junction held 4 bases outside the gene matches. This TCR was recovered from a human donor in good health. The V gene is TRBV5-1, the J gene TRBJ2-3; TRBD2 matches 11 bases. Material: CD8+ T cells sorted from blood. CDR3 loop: CASGVAGGSTDTQYF. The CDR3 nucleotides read TGCGCCAGCGGAGTAGCGGGGGGGAGCACAGATACGCAGTATTTT.